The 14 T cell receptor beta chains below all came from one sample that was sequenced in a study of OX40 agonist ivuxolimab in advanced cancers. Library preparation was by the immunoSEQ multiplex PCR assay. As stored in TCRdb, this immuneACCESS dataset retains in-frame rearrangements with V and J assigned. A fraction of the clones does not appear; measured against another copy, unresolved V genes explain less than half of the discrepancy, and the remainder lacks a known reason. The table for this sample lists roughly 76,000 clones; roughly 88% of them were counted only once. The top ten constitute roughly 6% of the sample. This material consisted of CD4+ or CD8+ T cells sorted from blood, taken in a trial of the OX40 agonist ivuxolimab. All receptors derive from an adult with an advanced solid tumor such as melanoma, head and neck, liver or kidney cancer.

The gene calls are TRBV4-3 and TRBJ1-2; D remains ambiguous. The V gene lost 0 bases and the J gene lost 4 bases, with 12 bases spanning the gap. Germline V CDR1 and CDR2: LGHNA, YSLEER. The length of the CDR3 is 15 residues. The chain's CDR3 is CASSQEGTVLYGYTF. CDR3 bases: TGCGCCAGCAGCCAAGAGGGAACAGTACTCTATGGCTACACCTTC.

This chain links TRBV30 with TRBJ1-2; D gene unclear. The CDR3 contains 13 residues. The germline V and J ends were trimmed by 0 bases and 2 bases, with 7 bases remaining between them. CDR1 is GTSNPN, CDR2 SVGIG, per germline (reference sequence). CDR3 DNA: TGTGCCTGGAGTGTCGCCGACAACTATGGCTACACCTTC. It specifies CAWSVADNYGYTF.

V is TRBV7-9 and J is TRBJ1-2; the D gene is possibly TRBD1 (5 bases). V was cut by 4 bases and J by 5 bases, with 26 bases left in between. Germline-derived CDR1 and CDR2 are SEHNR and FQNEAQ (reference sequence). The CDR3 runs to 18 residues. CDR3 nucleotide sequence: TGTGCCAGCAGCTCCTCAGGCTTCCGGGACGTTGGGAGATATGGCTACACCTTC. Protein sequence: CASSSSGFRDVGRYGYTF.

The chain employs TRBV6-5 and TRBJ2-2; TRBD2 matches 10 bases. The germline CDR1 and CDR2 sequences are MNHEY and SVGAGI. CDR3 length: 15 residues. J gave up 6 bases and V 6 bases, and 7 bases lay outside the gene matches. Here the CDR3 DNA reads TGTGCCAGCAGAACAAAAGCGGGAGGGGCCGGGGAGCTGTTTTTT. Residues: CASRTKAGGAGELFF.

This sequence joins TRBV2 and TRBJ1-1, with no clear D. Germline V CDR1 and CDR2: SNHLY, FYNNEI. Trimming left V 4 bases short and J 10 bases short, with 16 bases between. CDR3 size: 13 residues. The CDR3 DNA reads TGTGCCAGCAGTGGCTCCCGGGCAATAGGAGCTTTCTTT. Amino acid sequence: CASSGSRAIGAFF.

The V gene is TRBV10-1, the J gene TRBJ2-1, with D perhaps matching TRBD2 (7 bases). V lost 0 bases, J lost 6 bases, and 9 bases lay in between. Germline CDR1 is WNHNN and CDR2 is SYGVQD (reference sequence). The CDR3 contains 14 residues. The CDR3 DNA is TGCGCCAGCAGTGAGTCGGGGGGGGCCAATGAGCAGTTCTTC. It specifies CASSESGGANEQFF.

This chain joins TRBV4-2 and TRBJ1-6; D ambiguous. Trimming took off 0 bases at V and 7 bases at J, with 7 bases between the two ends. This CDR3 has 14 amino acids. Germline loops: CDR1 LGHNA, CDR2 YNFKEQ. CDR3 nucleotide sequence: TGTGCCAGCAGCCAAGAAAACAGCAATTCACCCCTCCACTTT. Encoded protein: CASSQENSNSPLHF.

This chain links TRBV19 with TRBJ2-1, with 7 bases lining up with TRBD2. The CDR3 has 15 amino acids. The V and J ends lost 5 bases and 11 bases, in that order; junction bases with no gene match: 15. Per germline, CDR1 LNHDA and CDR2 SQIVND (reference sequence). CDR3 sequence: CASSADRDGGKQQFF. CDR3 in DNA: TGTGCCAGTAGTGCAGACAGAGACGGGGGGAAGCAGCAGTTCTTC.

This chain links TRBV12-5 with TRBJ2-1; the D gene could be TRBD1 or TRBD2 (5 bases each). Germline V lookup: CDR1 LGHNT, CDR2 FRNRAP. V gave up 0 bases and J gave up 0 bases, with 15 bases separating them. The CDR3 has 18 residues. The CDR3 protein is CASGLVRDGRSSYNEQFF. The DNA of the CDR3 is TGTGCTAGTGGTTTGGTAAGGGACGGTAGGAGCTCCTACAATGAGCAGTTCTTC.

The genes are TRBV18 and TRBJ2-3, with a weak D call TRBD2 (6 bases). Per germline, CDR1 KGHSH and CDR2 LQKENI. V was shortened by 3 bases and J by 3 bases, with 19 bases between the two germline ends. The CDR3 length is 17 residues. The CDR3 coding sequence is TGTGCCAGCTCACCGAATGAACAGCCGGGGGAGACAGATACGCAGTATTTT. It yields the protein CASSPNEQPGETDTQYF.

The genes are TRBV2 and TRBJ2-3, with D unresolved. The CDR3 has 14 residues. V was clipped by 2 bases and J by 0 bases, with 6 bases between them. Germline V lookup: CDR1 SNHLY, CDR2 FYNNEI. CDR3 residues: CASSERASTDTQYF. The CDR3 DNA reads TGTGCCAGCAGTGAAAGAGCGAGCACAGATACGCAGTATTTT.

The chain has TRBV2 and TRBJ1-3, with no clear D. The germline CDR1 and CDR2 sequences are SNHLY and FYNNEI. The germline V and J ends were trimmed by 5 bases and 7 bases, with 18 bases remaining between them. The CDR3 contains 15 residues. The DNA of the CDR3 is TGTGCCAGCAGTTCGACCTGGGCGGGAGTCAACACCATATATTTT. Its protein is CASSSTWAGVNTIYF.

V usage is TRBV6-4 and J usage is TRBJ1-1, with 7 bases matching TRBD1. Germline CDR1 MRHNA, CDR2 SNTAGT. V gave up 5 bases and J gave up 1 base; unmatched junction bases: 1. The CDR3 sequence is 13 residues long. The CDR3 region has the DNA TGTGCCAGCAGTCGGGACAGGAACACTGAAGCTTTCTTT. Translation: CASSRDRNTEAFF.

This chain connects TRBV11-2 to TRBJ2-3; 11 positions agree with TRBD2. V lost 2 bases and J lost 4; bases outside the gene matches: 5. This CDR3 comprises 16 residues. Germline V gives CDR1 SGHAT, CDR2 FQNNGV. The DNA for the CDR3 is TGTGCCAGCAGCTTATTTAGCGGGAGGGGTGCAGATACGCAGTATTTT. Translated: CASSLFSGRGADTQYF.